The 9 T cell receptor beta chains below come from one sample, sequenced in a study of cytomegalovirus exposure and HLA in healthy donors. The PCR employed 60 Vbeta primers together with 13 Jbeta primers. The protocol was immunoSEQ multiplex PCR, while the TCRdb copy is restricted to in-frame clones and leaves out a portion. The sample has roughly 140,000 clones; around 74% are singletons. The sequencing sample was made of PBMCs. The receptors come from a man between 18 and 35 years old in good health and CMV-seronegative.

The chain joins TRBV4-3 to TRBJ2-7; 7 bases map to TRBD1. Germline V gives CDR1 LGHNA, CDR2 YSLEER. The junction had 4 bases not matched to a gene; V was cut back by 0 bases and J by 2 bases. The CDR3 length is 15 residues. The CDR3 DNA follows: TGCGCCAGCAGCCAAGAACAGGGGCTCGCCTACGAGCAGTACTTC. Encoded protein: CASSQEQGLAYEQYF.

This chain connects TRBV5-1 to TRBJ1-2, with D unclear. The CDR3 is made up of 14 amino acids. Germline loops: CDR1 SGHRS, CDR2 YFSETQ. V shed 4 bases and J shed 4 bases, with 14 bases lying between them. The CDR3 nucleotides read TGCGCCAGCAGCCCCAACCCGGAGGCCTATGGCTACACCTTC. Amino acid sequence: CASSPNPEAYGYTF.

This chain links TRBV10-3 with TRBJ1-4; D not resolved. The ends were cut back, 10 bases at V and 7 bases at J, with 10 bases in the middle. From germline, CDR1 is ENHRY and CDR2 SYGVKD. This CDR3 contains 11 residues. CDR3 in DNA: TGTGCCAACATGCTCAGTGAAAAACTGTTTTTT. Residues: CANMLSEKLFF.

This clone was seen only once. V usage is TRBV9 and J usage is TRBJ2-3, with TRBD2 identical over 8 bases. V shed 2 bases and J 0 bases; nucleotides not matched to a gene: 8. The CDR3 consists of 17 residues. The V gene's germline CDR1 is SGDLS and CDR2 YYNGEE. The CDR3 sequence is CASSVGTGGTSTDTQYF. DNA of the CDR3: TGTGCCAGCAGCGTGGGGACGGGGGGGACGAGCACAGATACGCAGTATTTT. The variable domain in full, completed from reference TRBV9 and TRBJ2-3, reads DSGVTQTPKHLITATGQRVTLRCSPRSGDLSVYWYQQSLDQGLQFLIQYYNGEERAKGNILERFSAQQFPDLHSELNLSSLELGDSALYFCASSVGTGGTSTDTQYFGPGTRLTVL.

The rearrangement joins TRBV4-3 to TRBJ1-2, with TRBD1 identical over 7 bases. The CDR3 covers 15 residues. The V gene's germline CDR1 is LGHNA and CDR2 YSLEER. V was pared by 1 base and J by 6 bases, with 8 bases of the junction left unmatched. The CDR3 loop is CASSQAATGSDGYTF. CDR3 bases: TGCGCCAGCAGCCAAGCCGCGACAGGGAGTGATGGCTACACCTTC.

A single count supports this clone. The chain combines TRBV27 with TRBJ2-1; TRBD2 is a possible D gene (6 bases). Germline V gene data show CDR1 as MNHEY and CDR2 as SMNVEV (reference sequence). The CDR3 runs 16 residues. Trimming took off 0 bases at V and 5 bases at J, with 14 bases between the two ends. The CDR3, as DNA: TGTGCCAGCAGTTTATCGGCGCTAGCGAGAGACAATGAGCAGTTCTTC. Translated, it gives CASSLSALARDNEQFF.

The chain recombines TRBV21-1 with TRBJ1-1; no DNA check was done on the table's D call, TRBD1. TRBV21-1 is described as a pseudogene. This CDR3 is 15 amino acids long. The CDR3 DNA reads TGTGCCAGCAGCTCCAAGGACAGGCCGGGGACTGAAGCTTTCTTT. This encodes CASSSKDRPGTEAFF.

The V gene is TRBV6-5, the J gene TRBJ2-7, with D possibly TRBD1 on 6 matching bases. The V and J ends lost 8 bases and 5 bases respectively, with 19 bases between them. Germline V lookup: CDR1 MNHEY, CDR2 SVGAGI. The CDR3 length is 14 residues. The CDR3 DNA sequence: TGTGCCAGCCGCAGAGACAAACAGGGCCACGAGCAGTACTTC. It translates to CASRRDKQGHEQYF.

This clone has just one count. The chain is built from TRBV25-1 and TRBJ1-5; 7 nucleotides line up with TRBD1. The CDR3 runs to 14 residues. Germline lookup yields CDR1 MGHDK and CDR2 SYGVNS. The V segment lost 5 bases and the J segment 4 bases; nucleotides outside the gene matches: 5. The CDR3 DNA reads TGTGCCAGCAGTCCGGGACAGTCAAATCAGCCCCAGCATTTT. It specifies CASSPGQSNQPQHF.